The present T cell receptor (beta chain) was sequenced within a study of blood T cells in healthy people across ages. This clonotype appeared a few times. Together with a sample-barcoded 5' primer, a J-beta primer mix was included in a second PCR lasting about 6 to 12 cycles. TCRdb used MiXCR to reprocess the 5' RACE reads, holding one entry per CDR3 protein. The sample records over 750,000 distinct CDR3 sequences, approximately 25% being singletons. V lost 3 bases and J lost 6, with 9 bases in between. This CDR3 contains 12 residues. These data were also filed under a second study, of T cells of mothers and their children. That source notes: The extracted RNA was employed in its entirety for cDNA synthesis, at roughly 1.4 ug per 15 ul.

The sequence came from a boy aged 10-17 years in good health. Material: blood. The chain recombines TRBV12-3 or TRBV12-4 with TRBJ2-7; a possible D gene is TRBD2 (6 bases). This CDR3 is CASSLGGFEQYF. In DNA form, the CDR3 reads TGTGCCAGCAGTTTGGGAGGATTCGAGCAGTACTTC.